Listed below are T cell receptor beta chains from one sample, sequenced in a study of OX40 agonist ivuxolimab in advanced cancers. Sequenced by immunoSEQ multiplex PCR; TCRdb stores in-frame clones only, minus some. The sample yields some 74,000 clones, 91% seen once. This specimen consisted of CD4+ or CD8+ T cells sorted from blood, obtained in a trial of the OX40 agonist ivuxolimab. The receptor set was obtained from an adult with an advanced solid tumor such as melanoma, head and neck, liver or kidney cancer. CDR3s leave out the opening cysteine and the closing phenylalanine or tryptophan.

v_call cdr3_aa
TRBV10-3 AITGGRSYNEQF
TRBV28 ASSSGQGASGNTIY
TRBV7-2 ATGGGDYEQY
TRBV5-4 ASSLLAGAPGGEQF
TRBV28 ASSPAGAGETQY
TRBV7-3 ASSTGLAGAADTQY
TRBV6-1 ASRHTFSSYEQY
TRBV6-4 ASSERGNRDNYGYT
TRBV4-2 ASSLDGQGGNQPQH
TRBV2 ASLRDNEQF
TRBV19 ASTMGGVPYEQY
TRBV25-1 ASSEMVFGNEQF
TRBV6-6 ASSYAPSVTYNEQF
TRBV4-2 ASSQVPQRGVSYEQY
TRBV30 AWSEGVWTEAF
TRBV11-2 VTGTGVPRYTGELF
TRBV14 ASSQQGAYYEQY
TRBV5-1 ASSLESAPGPQY
TRBV6-5 ASSPDRGMNTEAF
TRBV2 ASSRRQGRTDTQY
TRBV19 ATTAGGHEQY
TRBV28 ASGPGTSVIYEQY
TRBV28 ASNPGLDSFEQY
TRBV6-5 ASKLAGGPYEQY
TRBV4-1 ASSQVRNKQF
TRBV10-3 AISVPGNTEAF
TRBV12-5 ASGLAGEPTDTQY
TRBV7-8 ASSQGQTSGNTIY
TRBV27 ASSALMSSYNEQF